This T cell receptor beta chain stems from a study of blood T cell repertoires in COVID-19. This CDR3 has 13 amino acids. Germline V gives CDR1 KGHSH, CDR2 LQKENI. V was trimmed by 3 bases and J by 5 bases, leaving 7 bases between them. Authors' analysis steps: Nucleated cell counts were estimated from reference gene primer amplification. Assay: immunoSEQ multiplex PCR; the TCRdb copy retains only in-frame clones and omits some. That table furnishes V, J and clone size, whereas the DNA furnished D and trimming. The sample has around 160,000 clones; approximately 85% are singletons. Seattle patient enrollment occurred during active infection, with longitudinal follow-up thereafter.

Sequencing input: peripheral blood. The rearrangement uses TRBV18 and TRBJ1-4; D is uncertain. The origin of this receptor is an older woman with COVID-19, enrolled during active disease. The CDR3 loop is CASSPGVNEKLFF. Here the CDR3 DNA reads TGTGCCAGCTCACCCGGGGTGAATGAAAAACTGTTTTTT.